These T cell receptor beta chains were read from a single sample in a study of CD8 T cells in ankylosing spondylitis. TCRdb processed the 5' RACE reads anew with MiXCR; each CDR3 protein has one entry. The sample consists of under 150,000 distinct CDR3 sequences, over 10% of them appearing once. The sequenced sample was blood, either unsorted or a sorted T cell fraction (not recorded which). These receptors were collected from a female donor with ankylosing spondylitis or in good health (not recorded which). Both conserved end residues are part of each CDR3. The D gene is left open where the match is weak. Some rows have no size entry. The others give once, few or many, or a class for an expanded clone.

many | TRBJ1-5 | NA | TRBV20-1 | TGCAGTGCTAGTATCCAGTCTCAGCCCCAGCATTTT | CSASIQSQPQHF
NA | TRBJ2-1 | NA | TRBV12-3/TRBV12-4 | TGTGCCAGCAGTTTCGGCAGGGGTTCCTACAACGAGCAGTTCTTC | CASSFGRGSYNEQFF
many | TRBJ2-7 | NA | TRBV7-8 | TGTGCCAGCAGCCAGACAGAGTACGAGCAGTACTTC | CASSQTEYEQYF
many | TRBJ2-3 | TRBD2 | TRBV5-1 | TGCGCCAGCAGCTTGGGACTAGCGGACCGGGATACGCAGTATTTT | CASSLGLADRDTQYF
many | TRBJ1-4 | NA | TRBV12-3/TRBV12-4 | TGTGCCAGCAGTACCAGCCAGGCCCTGTTTTTT | CASSTSQALFF
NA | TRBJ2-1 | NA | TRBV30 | TGTGCCTGGAGTGTTTTTGAGAGAAATGAGCAGTTCTTC | CAWSVFERNEQFF
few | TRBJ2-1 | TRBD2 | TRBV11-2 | TGTGCCAGCAACCCTACTAGCGGGAGTGTGAATGAGCAGTTCTTC | CASNPTSGSVNEQFF
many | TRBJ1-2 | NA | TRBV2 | TGTGCCAGTTCCGGGACGAACTATGGCTACACCTTC | CASSGTNYGYTF
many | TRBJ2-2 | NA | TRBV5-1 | TGCGCCAGCAGCTTTGAGGGTGGGCAGTCACCCTCCGTCGGCGGGGAGCTGTTTTTT | CASSFEGGQSPSVGGELFF
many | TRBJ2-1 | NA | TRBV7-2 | TGTGCCAGCAGCTTAACAGCCAACAATGAGCAGTTCTTC | CASSLTANNEQFF
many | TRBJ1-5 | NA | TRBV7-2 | TGTGCCAGCAGCTTAGGAGGGAAGCAGCCCCAGCATTTT | CASSLGGKQPQHF
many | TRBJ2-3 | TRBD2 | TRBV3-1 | TGTGCCAGCAGCCACCTCCTGCGGGGGTCCACAGATACGCAGTATTTT | CASSHLLRGSTDTQYF
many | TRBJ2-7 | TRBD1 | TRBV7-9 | TGTGCCAGCACCCTCCTCGGGACAGGGGGCTACGAGCAGTACTTC | CASTLLGTGGYEQYF
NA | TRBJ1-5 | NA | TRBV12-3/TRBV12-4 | TGTGCCAGCAGTTTTGGGCGGGGATACAATCAGCCCCAGCATTTT | CASSFGRGYNQPQHF
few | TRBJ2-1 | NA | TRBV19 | TGTGCCAGTAGTCCTGGGTCCCTGTACAATGAGCAGTTCTTC | CASSPGSLYNEQFF
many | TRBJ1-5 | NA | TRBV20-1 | TGCAGTGCTAGTCAAGGTCTCTCGGGCAATCAGCCCCAGCATTTT | CSASQGLSGNQPQHF
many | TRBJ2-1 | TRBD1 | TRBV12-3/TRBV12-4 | TGTGCCAGCAGCCCCGGGACAGTGTACAATGAGCAGTTCTTC | CASSPGTVYNEQFF
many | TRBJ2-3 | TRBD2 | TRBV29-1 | TGCAGCGTTGCCAGCGGGGGGTTCCTAGATACGCAGTATTTT | CSVASGGFLDTQYF
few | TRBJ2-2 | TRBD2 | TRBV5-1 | TGCGCCAGCACCCCGACTAGCGGTTCCCCAGGGGAGCTGTTTTTT | CASTPTSGSPGELFF
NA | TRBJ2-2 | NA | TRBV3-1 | TGTGCCTGCAGTCTGGATAGCGGTGGCACCGGGGAGCTGTTTTTT | CACSLDSGGTGELFF
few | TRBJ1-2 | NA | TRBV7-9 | TGTGCCAGCAGCTTAAGCCCACCGCTGGATGGCTACACCTTC | CASSLSPPLDGYTF
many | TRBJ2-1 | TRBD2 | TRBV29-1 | TGCAGCGTTACCTTCGATAGCGGGGAGTATTACGATGAGCAGTTCTTC | CSVTFDSGEYYDEQFF
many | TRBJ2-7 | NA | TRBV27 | TGTGCCAGCAGTCCCAGAATCTCCTACGAGCAGTACTTC | CASSPRISYEQYF